This TCR beta chain was sequenced in a study of blood T cell repertoires in COVID-19. Here immunoSEQ multiplex PCR was the method, and the copy in TCRdb shows in-frame clones only, minus some. The table has some 250,000 clones, around 86% seen once. CDR1 SNHLY and CDR2 FYNNEI come from the germline V gene. The length of the CDR3 is 15 residues. V gave up 7 bases and J gave up 2 bases, with 14 bases separating them. The source material was peripheral blood. The source of this sequence is a woman aged 30 to 39 who had recovered from COVID-19. The chain couples TRBV2 to TRBJ2-2; D gene unclear. CDR3 sequence: CASNSVVQNTGELFF. The CDR3 region has the DNA TGTGCCAGCAATTCAGTGGTCCAAAACACCGGGGAGCTGTTTTTT.